This T cell receptor (beta chain) was obtained from a study of glioma-infiltrating T cells. General observations from the study: Above-expected tissue-blood divergence occurred in all gliomas, most in low-grade ones. CDR3 overlap between tissue and blood was very small.

Comments on this clonotype: The antigen remains undetermined.

Germline CDR1 reads DFQATT; CDR2 reads SNEGSKA (reference sequence). This CDR3 comprises 14 residues. Deletions cut 4 bases from V and 4 bases from J, with 14 bases between. Using RNA template, CDR3s of TCR alpha and beta were amplified with iRepertoire arm-PCR. TCRdb re-called the multiplex PCR reads with MiXCR, one entry per CDR3 protein. The table has about 140,000 distinct CDR3 sequences, around 40% seen once. Sequencing was done on a sample of glioma tissue, nonneoplastic brain tissue, or PBMCs (not recorded which). This rearrangement joins TRBV20-1 to TRBJ1-5; tentatively, D is TRBD1 (5 bases). The sequence came from a human donor with low-grade glioma or glioblastoma, undergoing nonglioma brain surgery, or in good health (not recorded which). The CDR3 DNA sequence: TGCAGTGCTATCGTCGTCCAGGGTAATCAGCCCCAGCATTTT. Translation gives CSAIVVQGNQPQHF.